This T cell receptor beta chain was captured by sequencing in a study of breast tumors, draining lymph nodes, adjacent tissues. General study points: Data only fit, rather than demonstrated, lymph node origin of most tumor T cells. Tumors had less TCR diversity than lymph nodes, more than nontumor tissue. The data were judged consistent with most tumor T cells coming from lymph node and expanding in tumor.

TCRdb processed the multiplex PCR reads anew with MiXCR; each CDR3 protein has one entry. The table lists tens of thousands of distinct CDR3 sequences, 23% of them singletons. As regards this clonotype: Its antigen is not known.

CDR3 size: 17 residues. Trimming took off 6 bases at V and 15 bases at J, with 33 bases between the two ends. The chain is built from TRBV12-3 or TRBV12-4 and TRBJ2-1; tentatively, D is TRBD1 or TRBD2 (6 bases each). The receptor was derived from a female donor with breast cancer. Some clones in this sample may be carry-over from other donors' samples. What was sequenced was breast tumor tissue. The CDR3 spells CASRDQGLGGPLGGRFF. The CDR3 nucleotides are TGTGCCAGCAGGGATCAAGGTCTCGGGGGCCCATTGGGTGGGCGGTTCTTC.